The 31 T cell receptor beta chains given below trace back to one sample, sequenced in a study of OX40 agonist ivuxolimab in advanced cancers. TCRdb keeps only in-frame clones here, not all; method: immunoSEQ multiplex PCR. The table lists tens of thousands of clones, roughly 80% of them singletons. The source was CD4+ or CD8+ T cells sorted from blood, collected in a trial of the OX40 agonist ivuxolimab. The source of these receptors is an adult with an advanced solid tumor such as melanoma, head and neck, liver or kidney cancer.

The V call is TRBV30, the J call TRBJ1-5, with 8 bases matching TRBD1. V shed 5 bases and J 0 bases; nucleotides not matched to a gene: 3. From germline, CDR1 is GTSNPN and CDR2 SVGIG (reference sequence). The CDR3 spans 14 residues. The chain's CDR3 is CAWGRGPSNQPQHF. CDR3 DNA sequence: TGTGCCTGGGGCAGGGGGCCTAGCAATCAGCCCCAGCATTTT.

This chain joins TRBV10-3 and TRBJ2-3; the D is unclear. Trimming left V 6 bases short and J 0 bases short, with 10 bases between. Germline loops: CDR1 ENHRY, CDR2 SYGVKD. The CDR3 has 14 amino acids. CDR3 region: CAIREATSTDTQYF. CDR3 coding DNA: TGTGCCATCAGGGAAGCGACTAGCACAGATACGCAGTATTTT.

The J gene is TRBJ2-3, the V gene TRBV4-2; D not certain. This CDR3 has 15 amino acids. Germline V gene lookup returns CDR1 LGHNA and CDR2 YNFKEQ. The ends were cut back, 4 bases at V and 0 bases at J, with 11 bases in the middle. CDR3 bases: TGTGCCAGCAGCCGCCAAGCCGGGAGCACAGATACGCAGTATTTT. Encoded protein: CASSRQAGSTDTQYF.

J is TRBJ2-1 and V is TRBV2, with TRBD1 matching over 10 bases. CDR3 size: 13 residues. J was trimmed by 4 bases and V by 8 bases; bases with no gene match: 2. Per germline, CDR1 SNHLY and CDR2 FYNNEI. Here the CDR3 DNA reads TGTGCCAGCGACAGGGGGCTGTACAATGAGCAGTTCTTC. This sequence encodes CASDRGLYNEQFF.

The J gene is TRBJ1-1, the V gene TRBV5-1; D is perhaps TRBD1 (6 bases). Trimming shortened V by 3 bases and J by 5 bases, and 14 bases separated the two germline ends. CDR1 and CDR2 (germline): SGHRS, YFSETQ. The length of the CDR3 is 14 residues. Written as DNA, the CDR3 is TGCGCCAGCAGCTCACGACAGGCATCGACTGAAGCTTTCTTT. Translation: CASSSRQASTEAFF.

The chain couples TRBV6-1 to TRBJ1-2, with TRBD1 matching over 7 bases. The J segment lost 4 bases and the V segment lost 6 bases, leaving 8 bases of the junction unmatched. The CDR3 has 14 amino acids. Germline values: CDR1 MNHNS, CDR2 SASEGT. The CDR3 DNA follows: TGTGCCAGCAGCAGACAGACAGGGACCTATGGCTACACCTTC. As protein: CASSRQTGTYGYTF.

This chain connects TRBV5-1 to TRBJ2-7; perhaps TRBD1 as D (7 bases). CDR3 length equals 18 residues. CDR1 and CDR2 (germline): SGHRS, YFSETQ. Trimming removed 2 bases at V and 1 base at J, with 22 bases between. CDR3 region: CASSFAGQISMGSYEQYF. CDR3 bases: TGCGCCAGCAGCTTCGCGGGACAGATCTCCATGGGGTCCTACGAGCAGTACTTC.

The rearrangement links TRBV19 to TRBJ1-3; D might be TRBD1 (5 bases). The CDR3 is 13 amino acids. Germline CDR1 reads LNHDA; CDR2 reads SQIVND (reference sequence). Trimming shortened V by 5 bases and J by 2 bases, and 7 bases separated the two germline ends. The CDR3 sequence: CASSRQTGNTIYF. The CDR3 nucleotides read TGTGCCAGTAGTCGACAGACTGGAAACACCATATATTTT. The complete variable domain, with remaining parts taken from reference TRBV19 and TRBJ1-3, reads DGGITQSPKYLFRKEGQNVTLSCEQNLNHDAMYWYRQDPGQGLRLIYYSQIVNDFQKGDIAEGYSVSREKKESFPLTVTSAQKNPTAFYLCASSRQTGNTIYFGEGSWLTVV.

The rearrangement uses TRBV29-1 and TRBJ1-2, with unresolved D. The CDR3 totals 12 residues. CDR1 is SQVTM and CDR2 is ANQGSEA in the germline V gene. The V gene lost 7 bases and the J gene lost 8 bases, with 17 bases spanning the gap. CDR3 protein: CSAARHQEGYTF. As DNA, the CDR3 is TGCAGCGCCGCGCGACATCAGGAGGGCTACACCTTC.

This clone occurred many times. The chain is built from TRBV11-3 and TRBJ2-2; D remains ambiguous. This CDR3 region has 16 residues. Trimming took off 1 base at V and 8 bases at J, with 17 bases between the two ends. The germline gives CDR1 SGHNT, CDR2 YENEEA. The CDR3 bases are TGTGCCAGCAGCTTAGTTGCCCCACCGAAACCGGGGGAGCTGTTTTTT. The encoded protein is CASSLVAPPKPGELFF.

The chain joins TRBV20-1 to TRBJ1-1; D may be TRBD1 (5 bases). The V and J ends lost 5 bases and 11 bases respectively, with 15 bases between them. Germline loops: CDR1 DFQATT, CDR2 SNEGSKA (reference sequence). The CDR3 runs 11 residues. Here the CDR3 reads CSARRGEKAFF. In DNA, the CDR3 is TGCAGTGCTCGGCGGGGGGAGAAGGCTTTCTTT.

This rearrangement joins TRBV10-2 to TRBJ1-3; 8 bases line up with TRBD1. Germline CDR1 WSHSY, CDR2 SAAADI. The CDR3 has 20 amino acids. The V gene end was trimmed by 3 bases and the J gene end by 0 bases; junction bases not matched to a gene: 16. This CDR3 reads CASSETGTGANPRSGNTIYF. DNA for the CDR3: TGCGCCAGCAGTGAAACCGGGACAGGCGCAAATCCCCGCTCTGGAAACACCATATATTTT.

The CDR3 region is CASKNGPGTGGYTF. CDR3 DNA sequence: TGTGCCAGCAAAAACGGTCCCGGGACAGGGGGCTACACCTTC. The chain uses TRBV6-1 and TRBJ1-2; 9 positions match TRBD1. The germline gives CDR1 MNHNS, CDR2 SASEGT. J was trimmed by 8 bases and V by 7 bases; bases with no gene match: 11. CDR3 length: 14 residues.

This rearrangement joins TRBV7-8 to TRBJ2-7, with D perhaps TRBD1 (5 bases). Trimming took off 3 bases at V and 0 bases at J, with 15 bases between the two ends. The CDR3 is 16 amino acids. Germline lookup yields CDR1 SGHVS and CDR2 FQNEAQ. The CDR3 reads CASSLGRQRRSYEQYF. The CDR3 region has the DNA TGTGCCAGCAGCTTGGGGCGACAGCGACGCTCCTACGAGCAGTACTTC.

The sample holds one count of this clone. The chain is built from TRBV19 and TRBJ1-1, with TRBD1 identical over 8 bases. Trimming took 5 bases from V and 4 from J; bases not matched to a gene: 6. The CDR3 covers 14 residues. From germline, CDR1 is LNHDA and CDR2 SQIVND (reference sequence). CDR3 region: CASSLQTGGTEAFF. Written as DNA, the CDR3 is TGTGCCAGTAGTTTACAAACAGGGGGCACTGAAGCTTTCTTT.

This clone came up a few times. V usage is TRBV5-4 and J usage is TRBJ2-5, with 8 bases lining up with TRBD2. Germline CDR1 reads SGHNT; CDR2 reads YYREEE (reference sequence). V trimming: 0 bases; J trimming: 4 bases; junction bases outside the gene matches: 5. The length of the CDR3 is 15 residues. The CDR3 DNA is TGTGCCAGCAGCTTGGATCTGGCGGGAGGAGAGACCCAGTACTTC. Translation gives CASSLDLAGGETQYF. Supplemented by reference TRBV5-4 and TRBJ2-5, the full variable domain reads ETGVTQSPTHLIKTRGQQVTLRCSSQSGHNTVSWYQQALGQGPQFIFQYYREEENGRGNFPPRFSGLQFPNYSSELNVNALELDDSALYLCASSLDLAGGETQYFGPGTRLLVL.

This clone was observed a handful of times. The V and J genes are TRBV7-3 and TRBJ2-3; the D is unclear. This CDR3 spans 16 amino acids. V lost 5 bases, J lost 0 bases, and 15 bases lay in between. The germline CDR1 and CDR2 sequences are SGHTA and FQGTGA. The CDR3 spells CASSPTSSVSTDTQYF. CDR3 bases: TGTGCCAGCAGCCCGACGTCAAGTGTTAGCACAGATACGCAGTATTTT.

The chain couples TRBV6-1 to TRBJ1-1; 12 bases are a match to TRBD1. In germline, CDR1 is MNHNS, CDR2 SASEGT. The CDR3 has 16 residues. With 3 bases clipped from V and 9 bases from J, the junction kept 11 bases outside the gene matches. This CDR3 is CASSDPLRDRGRKAFF. The CDR3, as DNA: TGTGCCAGCAGTGATCCGCTCCGGGACAGGGGGCGTAAAGCTTTCTTT.

This clone was counted at least ten times. The rearrangement uses TRBV9 and TRBJ2-7, with D possibly TRBD1 on 6 matching bases. The CDR3 consists of 14 residues. V was cut by 1 base and J by 5 bases, with 13 bases left in between. Germline V gives CDR1 SGDLS, CDR2 YYNGEE. DNA of the CDR3: TGTGCCAGCAGCGTACGGCAGGGGATGGACGAGCAGTACTTC. Its protein is CASSVRQGMDEQYF.

This clone has a handful of counts. The chain uses TRBV18 and TRBJ1-4; no reliable D call. V shed 2 bases and J shed 10 bases, with 14 bases lying between them. This CDR3 is built from 14 residues. Germline V gene sequence: CDR1 KGHSH, CDR2 LQKENI. As DNA, the CDR3 is TGTGCCAGCTCACCAGAAAAGGGTTCCGGAAAACTGTTTTTT. Translation: CASSPEKGSGKLFF.

CDR3 region: CASSLFLDRKRINYGYTF. As DNA, the CDR3 is TGCGCCAGCAGCCTGTTCTTGGACAGGAAGCGCATTAACTATGGCTACACCTTC. The chain couples TRBV5-1 to TRBJ1-2; 7 nucleotides align to TRBD1. Germline loops: CDR1 SGHRS, CDR2 YFSETQ. CDR3 length equals 18 residues. V lost 4 bases, J lost 1 base, and 16 bases stayed unmatched.

A single count supports this clone. The chain is built from TRBV7-2 and TRBJ2-7; TRBD1 aligns across 10 bases. CDR1 and CDR2 from the germline V gene are SGHTA and FQGNSA. Trimming took 5 bases from V and 6 from J; bases not matched to a gene: 10. The CDR3 is made up of 15 amino acids. The CDR3 DNA is TGTGCCAGCAGCCAACCCTCCGGGACAGGGGCCGAGCAGTACTTC. Residues: CASSQPSGTGAEQYF.

This clone was detected a few times. The chain combines TRBV12-2 with TRBJ2-7; the DNA was not compared with TRBD1, the D call given in the table. TRBV12-2 is a pseudogene. The CDR3 spans 14 residues. CDR3 loop: CASRFLQGRYEQYF. The DNA for the CDR3 is TGTGCAAGTCGCTTCCTTCAGGGTCGCTACGAGCAGTACTTC.

The chain recombines TRBV6-5 with TRBJ2-1, with D perhaps matching TRBD1 or TRBD2 (5 bases each). The ends were cut back, 0 bases at V and 4 bases at J, with 13 bases in the middle. The CDR3 contains 16 residues. CDR1 and CDR2 (germline): MNHEY, SVGAGI. The CDR3 DNA reads TGTGCCAGCAGTTACTCTGGGGGATGGGCTTACAATGAGCAGTTCTTC. Translating gives CASSYSGGWAYNEQFF.

The CDR3 is CASSLARTFWEPLHF. CDR3 coding DNA: TGTGCCAGCAGCTTGGCCAGGACTTTTTGGGAGCCCCTCCACTTT. V is TRBV5-6 and J is TRBJ1-6; D gene ambiguous. CDR3 size: 15 residues. Germline V gene lookup returns CDR1 SGHDT and CDR2 YYEEEE. Trimming stripped 0 bases from V and 13 bases from J, with 17 bases between.

Of note for this clone: Other DNA sequences in this sample translate to the same CDR3. V gene TRBV5-1 combines with J gene TRBJ2-7; D remains ambiguous. The length of the CDR3 is 13 residues. Trimming stripped 2 bases from V and 4 bases from J, with 10 bases between. CDR1 is SGHRS and CDR2 is YFSETQ in the germline V gene. CDR3 coding DNA: TGCGCCAGCAGCTTACACGATTCTTACGAGCAGTACTTC. Amino acid sequence: CASSLHDSYEQYF.

J is TRBJ2-1 and V is TRBV19, with 11 bases identical to TRBD2. The germline V gene encodes CDR1 LNHDA and CDR2 SQIVND (reference sequence). This CDR3 has 15 residues. V lost 6 bases and J lost 15; bases outside the gene matches: 16. Here the CDR3 DNA reads TGTGCCAGTAGGCCCCCTTTTAGCGGGAGGGCCGCGAGGTTCTTC. This translates into CASRPPFSGRAARFF. Using reference TRBV19 and TRBJ2-1 for the parts outside the CDR3, the full variable domain is DGGITQSPKYLFRKEGQNVTLSCEQNLNHDAMYWYRQDPGQGLRLIYYSQIVNDFQKGDIAEGYSVSREKKESFPLTVTSAQKNPTAFYLCASRPPFSGRAARFFGPGTRLTVL.

The chain is built from TRBV28 and TRBJ2-5; perhaps TRBD1 as D (5 bases). Germline V gene data show CDR1 as MDHEN and CDR2 as SYDVKM. The CDR3 loop spans 12 amino acids. V lost 3 bases and J lost 7, with 9 bases in between. The CDR3 loop reads CASSLAQGTQYF. DNA of the CDR3: TGTGCCAGCAGTTTGGCCCAGGGGACCCAGTACTTC.

The genes are TRBV11-2 and TRBJ1-1; D gene ambiguous. V was pared by 4 bases and J by 3 bases, with 15 bases between. The CDR3 sequence is 15 residues long. Per germline, CDR1 SGHAT and CDR2 FQNNGV. The CDR3 region has the DNA TGTGCCAGCAGCTCGACGAGGCCAAGGGACACTGAAGCTTTCTTT. Residues: CASSSTRPRDTEAFF.

This chain connects TRBV7-5 to TRBJ1-2; the table assigns TRBD1, which was not confirmed against the DNA. TRBV7-5 is tagged as a pseudogene. The CDR3 is made up of 18 amino acids. CDR3 amino acids: CARSLGSGATGGHYGYTF. CDR3 nucleotide sequence: TGTGCCAGAAGCCTAGGCAGTGGGGCTACAGGGGGACACTATGGCTACACCTTC.

The V gene is TRBV28, the J gene TRBJ1-3, with TRBD1 identical over 8 bases. V was clipped by 3 bases and J by 4 bases; unmatched bases: 14. The CDR3 has 18 amino acids. Looked up from germline, CDR1 is MDHEN and CDR2 is SYDVKM. The CDR3 bases are TGTGCCAGCAGTTTTTTGGGCTCCTGGGACAGGCGAGGAAACACCATATATTTT. Amino acid sequence: CASSFLGSWDRRGNTIYF. The variable domain in full, with the rest retrieved from reference TRBV28 and TRBJ1-3, is DVKVTQSSRYLVKRTGEKVFLECVQDMDHENMFWYRQDPGLGLRLIYFSYDVKMKEKGDIPEGYSVSREKKERFSLILESASTNQTSMYLCASSFLGSWDRRGNTIYFGEGSWLTVV.